Sequencing of this T cell receptor (beta chain) was carried out in a study of T cells expressing NK-cell markers. Study in general: Repertoires of TCR beta were obtained from T cells sorted as CD3+CD56+NKG2C+, CD3+CD56+NKG2C- and CD3+CD56-NKG2C+. Sequencing covered eight donors, seven HCMV-seropositive and one seronegative.

Libraries used 5'RACE template switching adding universal primer site and UMIs. TCRdb derives one entry per CDR3 protein from the 5' RACE reads, leaving out DNA. The sample holds some 410,000 distinct CDR3 sequences. Germline CDR1 reads DFQATT; CDR2 reads SNEGSKA (reference sequence). The CDR3 sequence is 17 residues long. The TCR originated in a woman aged 18-69 years in good health. The sequenced sample consisted of blood T cells: a sorted CD56 or NKG2C T cell subset, CD4+ or CD8+ T cells, or bulk PBMC T cells (not recorded which). V usage is TRBV20-1 and J usage is TRBJ2-3; with no DNA, the TCRdb D assignment of TRBD2 cannot be verified. Here the CDR3 reads CSGRGYTSGGGADTQYF.